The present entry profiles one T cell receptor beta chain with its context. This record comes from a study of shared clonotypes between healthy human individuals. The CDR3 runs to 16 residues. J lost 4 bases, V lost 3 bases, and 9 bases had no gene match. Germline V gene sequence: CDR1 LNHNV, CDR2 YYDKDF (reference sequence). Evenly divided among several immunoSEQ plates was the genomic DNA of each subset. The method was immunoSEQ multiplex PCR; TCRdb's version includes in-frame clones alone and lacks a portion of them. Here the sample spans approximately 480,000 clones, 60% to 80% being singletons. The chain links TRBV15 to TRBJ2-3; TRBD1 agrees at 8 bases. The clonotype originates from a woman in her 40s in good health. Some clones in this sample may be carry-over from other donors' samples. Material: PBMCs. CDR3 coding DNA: TGTGCCACCAGCAGTCGGACAGGGTGGATTGCAGATACGCAGTATTTT. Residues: CATSSRTGWIADTQYF.